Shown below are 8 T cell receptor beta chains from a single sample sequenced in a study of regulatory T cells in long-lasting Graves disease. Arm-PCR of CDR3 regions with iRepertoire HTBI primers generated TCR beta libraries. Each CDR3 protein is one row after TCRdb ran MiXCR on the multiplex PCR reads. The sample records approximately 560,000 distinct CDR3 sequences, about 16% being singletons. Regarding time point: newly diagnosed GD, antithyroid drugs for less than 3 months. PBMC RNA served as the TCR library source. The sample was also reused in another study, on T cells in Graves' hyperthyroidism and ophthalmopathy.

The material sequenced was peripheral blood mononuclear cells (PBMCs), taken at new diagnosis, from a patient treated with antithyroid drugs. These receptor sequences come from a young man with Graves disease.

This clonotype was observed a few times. CDR3 in DNA: TGTGCCTGGAGTGGCATCGTTGGGGAAGCTTTCTTT. Protein sequence: CAWSGIVGEAFF. This chain joins TRBV30 and TRBJ1-1; the D is unclear. Germline CDR1 is GTSNPN and CDR2 is SVGIG (reference sequence). The CDR3 has 12 residues. Between the trimmed V and J ends, which lost 1 base and 8 bases, there was a span of 11 bases.

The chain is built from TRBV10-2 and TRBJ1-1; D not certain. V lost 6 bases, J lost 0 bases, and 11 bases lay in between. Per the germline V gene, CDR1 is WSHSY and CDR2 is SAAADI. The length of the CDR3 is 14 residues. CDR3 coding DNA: TGCGCCAGCAGGGAATCCCTCGTGAACACTGAAGCTTTCTTT. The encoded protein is CASRESLVNTEAFF.

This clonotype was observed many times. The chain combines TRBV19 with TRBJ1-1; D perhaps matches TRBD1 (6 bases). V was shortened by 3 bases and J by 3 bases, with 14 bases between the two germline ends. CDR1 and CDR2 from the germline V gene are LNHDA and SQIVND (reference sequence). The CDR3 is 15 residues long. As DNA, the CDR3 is TGTGCCAGTAGTATGGCGAACAGGGCGTACACTGAAGCTTTCTTT. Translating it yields CASSMANRAYTEAFF.

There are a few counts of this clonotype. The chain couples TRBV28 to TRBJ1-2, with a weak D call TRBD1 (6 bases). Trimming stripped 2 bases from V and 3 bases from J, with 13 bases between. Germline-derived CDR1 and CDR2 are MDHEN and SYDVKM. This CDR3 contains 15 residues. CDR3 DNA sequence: TGTGCCAGCAGTTTAGACGGGACACCGCACTATGGCTACACCTTC. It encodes CASSLDGTPHYGYTF.

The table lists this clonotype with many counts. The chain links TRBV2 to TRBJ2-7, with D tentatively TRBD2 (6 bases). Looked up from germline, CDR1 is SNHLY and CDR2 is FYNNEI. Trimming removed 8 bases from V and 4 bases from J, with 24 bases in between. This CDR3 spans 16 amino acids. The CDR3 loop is CASSPPQDYGVYEQYF. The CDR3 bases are TGTGCCAGCTCTCCCCCGCAGGACTATGGAGTATACGAGCAGTACTTC.

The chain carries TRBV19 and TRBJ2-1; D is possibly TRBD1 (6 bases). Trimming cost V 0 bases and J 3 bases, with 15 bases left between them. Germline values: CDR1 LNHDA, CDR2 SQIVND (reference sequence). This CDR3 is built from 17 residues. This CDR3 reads CASSIDLATGHYNEQFF. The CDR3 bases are TGTGCCAGTAGTATAGATCTTGCCACAGGGCACTACAATGAGCAGTTCTTC.

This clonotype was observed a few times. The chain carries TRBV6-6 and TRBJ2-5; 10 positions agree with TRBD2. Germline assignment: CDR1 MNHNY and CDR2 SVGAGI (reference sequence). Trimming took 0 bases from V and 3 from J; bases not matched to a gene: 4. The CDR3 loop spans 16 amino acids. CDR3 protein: CASSYSFTSGKETQYF. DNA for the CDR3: TGTGCCAGCAGTTACTCGTTTACTAGCGGGAAAGAGACCCAGTACTTC.

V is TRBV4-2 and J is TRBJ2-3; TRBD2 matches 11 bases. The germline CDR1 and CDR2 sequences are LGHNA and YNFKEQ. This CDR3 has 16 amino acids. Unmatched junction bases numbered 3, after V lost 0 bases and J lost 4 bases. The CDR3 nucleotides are TGTGCCAGCAGCCAAGACACTAGCGGGAGTGCAGATACGCAGTATTTT. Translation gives CASSQDTSGSADTQYF.